This is a list of T cell receptor beta chains from one sample in a study of shared clonotypes between healthy human individuals. Libraries were prepared by immunoSEQ multiplex PCR; TCRdb keeps only in-frame clonotypes and omits some of them. Among 950,000 to 1,200,000 clones listed, around 77% were seen once. The specimen was memory CD4+ T cells from PBMCs. The receptor source for this set is a man aged 18 to 29 in good health. Some clones in this sample may be carry-over from other donors' samples. The CDR3 runs from the conserved cysteine through the conserved F or W. The D gene is left open where the match is weak. For some rows the clone size is stated as once, few or many, or as a class when expanded; others skip it.

>TRBJ1-2|.|.|TRBV5-5
TGTGCCAGCAGCTATCGACAGGTCGAGAACTATGGCTACACCTTC
CASSYRQVENYGYTF
>TRBJ1-2|few|.|TRBV9
TGTGCCAGCAGCGTCCTGTCAGCGAACTATGGCTACACCTTC
CASSVLSANYGYTF
>TRBJ1-5|once|TRBD1|TRBV6-1
TGTGCCAGCAGCGACAGGGCCCTAAGCAATCAGCCCCAGCATTTT
CASSDRALSNQPQHF
>TRBJ1-1|.|.|TRBV7-9
TGTGCCAGCAGCTTAAAGGGGAGCTCTGAAGCTTTCTTT
CASSLKGSSEAFF
>TRBJ2-7|once|.|TRBV28
TGTGCCAGTGGGGGAGGGGGGTCGGCCTACGAGCAGTACTTC
CASGGGGSAYEQYF
>TRBJ1-1|few|.|TRBV7-3
TGTGCCAGCAGCTTAACTGCGGCGAACACTGAAGCTTTCTTT
CASSLTAANTEAFF
>TRBJ1-1|.|.|TRBV28
TGTGCCGGAAGGGGGACGTGGGCCACTGAAGCTTTCTTT
CAGRGTWATEAFF
>TRBJ1-5|many|.|TRBV6-1
TGTGCCAGCAGCGAATTCAGACATCAAGCGGGCCAGCCCCAGCATTTT
CASSEFRHQAGQPQHF
>TRBJ1-1|.|.|TRBV7-9
TGTGCCAGCAGCACGGAAAACACTGAAGCTTTCTTT
CASSTENTEAFF
>TRBJ1-4|.|.|TRBV5-1
TGCGCCAGCAGCTGGGCAACGGGGGGAACTAATGAAAAACTGTTTTTT
CASSWATGGTNEKLFF
>TRBJ2-7|.|.|TRBV7-2
TGTGCCAGCAGCTCCTTTCAGGGGAGCCACGAGCAGTACTTC
CASSSFQGSHEQYF
>TRBJ2-2|few|TRBD2|TRBV19
TGTGCCAGGAACTCACTGGGCGGGAGTTGGACCGGGGAGCTGTTTTTT
CARNSLGGSWTGELFF
>TRBJ2-6|.|.|TRBV4-1
TGCGCCAGCAGCCAAGATCAGCCAGCCGGTCCGGCCAACGTCCTGACTTTC
CASSQDQPAGPANVLTF
>TRBJ1-1|.|TRBD1|TRBV6-1
TGTGCCAGCAGTGAAGGACAGGGAGAGACTGAAGCTTTCTTT
CASSEGQGETEAFF
>TRBJ2-7|once|.|TRBV6-6
TGTGCCAGCAGCCCAACGACCTACGAGCAGTACTTC
CASSPTTYEQYF
>TRBJ2-1|.|TRBD1|TRBV5-4
TGTGCCAGCACCACCAGGGGGTACTCCTACAATGAGCAGTTCTTC
CASTTRGYSYNEQFF
>TRBJ2-3|.|TRBD1|TRBV30
TGTGCCTGGGTAGGACAGGGCACAGATACGCAGTATTTT
CAWVGQGTDTQYF
>TRBJ2-7|.|TRBD2|TRBV4-2
TGTGCCAGCAGCCTAACGTCCGGGACTAGGACTTTCGAGGAGCAGTACTTC
CASSLTSGTRTFEEQYF
>TRBJ2-3|.|TRBD1|TRBV19
TGTGCCAGTAGTAGGGACAGGGCTACAGATACGCAGTATTTT
CASSRDRATDTQYF
>TRBJ2-7|.|TRBD1|TRBV6-5
TGTGCCAGTCGGGACAGGGGCTACGAGCAGTACTTC
CASRDRGYEQYF
>TRBJ1-2|few|.|TRBV28
TGTGCCAGCAGTTTGGCTAACTATGGCTACACCTTC
CASSLANYGYTF
>TRBJ1-3|.|.|TRBV9
TGTGCCAGCAACTCTGGAAACACCATATATTTT
CASNSGNTIYF
>TRBJ2-3|many|TRBD1|TRBV18
TGTGCCAGCTCATTACAACAGGGGAACACAGATACGCAGTATTTT
CASSLQQGNTDTQYF
>TRBJ1-3|.|.|TRBV6-5
TGTGCCAGCAGTCCCCGGTCTGGAAACACCATATATTTT
CASSPRSGNTIYF
>TRBJ2-7|few|.|TRBV27
TGTGCCAGCAGTTCATTCGGGACGGTGGACCAGCAGTACTTC
CASSSFGTVDQQYF
>TRBJ2-7|.|.|TRBV7-2
TGTGCCAGCAGCTTACACAGCATCGTCTACGAGCAGTACTTC
CASSLHSIVYEQYF